This T cell receptor (beta chain) was recovered during a study of vaccination effects on CD4 cells after COVID-19. Study background: Samples were taken post-vaccine, and their median timing was 72 days after the second dose.

The CDR3 has 13 amino acids. The ends were cut back, 8 bases at V and 1 base at J, with 11 bases in the middle. Ahead of sequencing, the ViraFEST assay grew antigen-specific CD4+ T cells using viral peptide pools. Scientists isolated CD4+ T cells after a roughly 10-day culture period ended. Two doses of BNT162b2 or mRNA-1273 vaccine were administered to participants. In the vaccine recipients, nucleocapsid antibodies were negative and there was no prior SARS-CoV-2 infection. Concerning this clone itself: As yet, its antigen is unknown.

Here immunoSEQ multiplex PCR was the method, and the copy in TCRdb shows in-frame clones only, minus some. This table holds over 25,000 clones, over 70% found once. Broader study findings: Clones of infection and vaccine origin contracted markedly late after vaccination.

The V call is TRBV12-3 or TRBV12-4, the J call TRBJ2-5, with D tentatively TRBD1 (6 bases). The sequence came from a human donor who received a COVID-19 vaccine. The sample was CD4+ T cells from PBMCs cultured with HCoV-229E spike peptides, taken after COVID-19 vaccination. CDR3 residues: CASSRGGQETQYF. The CDR3 region has the DNA TGTGCCAGCTCCAGGGGTGGCCAAGAGACCCAGTACTTC.